The 15 T cell receptor beta chains below were found in one sample sequenced in a study of Ad26.COV2.S vaccination and SARS-CoV-2 variants. Sequencing was performed with immunoSEQ multiplex PCR; in TCRdb, only in-frame clones are kept and a portion is missing. The sample has over 400,000 clones; around 91% are singletons. This sample's treatment: approximately 18 received Ad26.COV2.S at low or high dose, single or two shots; roughly five received placebo; per-sample allocation not given. The samples date from day 63 after the first vaccine or placebo injection. The sample was peripheral blood, taken in a trial of Ad26.COV2.S vaccine versus placebo. Every receptor here comes from a person aged 18 to 65 who received the Ad26.COV2.S COVID-19 vaccine or a placebo.

The chain recombines TRBV18 with TRBJ1-2; D is unclear. This CDR3 is 13 amino acids long. The V gene's germline CDR1 is KGHSH and CDR2 LQKENI. V dropped 6 bases and J dropped 3 bases, with 11 bases sitting between them. The CDR3 loop reads CASSLGAYYGYTF. CDR3 bases: TGTGCCAGCTCTTTAGGAGCGTACTATGGCTACACCTTC.

The chain recombines TRBV28 with TRBJ2-3; 11 positions match TRBD2. Germline assignment: CDR1 MDHEN and CDR2 SYDVKM. The V and J ends lost 6 bases and 5 bases, in that order; junction bases with no gene match: 10. There are 16 residues in the CDR3. CDR3 amino acids: CASRLPNLAGGDTQYF. For the CDR3, the DNA is TGTGCCAGCAGACTTCCAAATCTAGCGGGGGGAGATACGCAGTATTTT. Using reference TRBV28 and TRBJ2-3 for the parts outside the CDR3, the full variable domain is DVKVTQSSRYLVKRTGEKVFLECVQDMDHENMFWYRQDPGLGLRLIYFSYDVKMKEKGDIPEGYSVSREKKERFSLILESASTNQTSMYLCASRLPNLAGGDTQYFGPGTRLTVL.

The chain recombines TRBV6-2 or TRBV6-3 with TRBJ1-2; 7 bases match TRBD1. The CDR3 sequence is 17 residues long. Germline assignment: CDR1 MNHEY and CDR2 SVGEGT. The junction had 9 bases not matched to a gene; V was cut back by 0 bases and J by 2 bases. The CDR3 protein is CASSYSTGTAINYGYTF. The CDR3 coding sequence is TGTGCCAGCAGTTACTCAACCGGGACAGCGATAAACTATGGCTACACCTTC.

V and J are TRBV9 and TRBJ2-2; D not resolved. V dropped 4 bases and J dropped 1 base, with 11 bases sitting between them. The CDR3 runs to 15 residues. Looked up from germline, CDR1 is SGDLS and CDR2 is YYNGEE. CDR3: CASSPLDLNTGELFF. The DNA for the CDR3 is TGTGCCAGCAGCCCCTTGGATTTGAACACCGGGGAGCTGTTTTTT.

A single count supports this clone. The chain uses TRBV5-5 and TRBJ1-1, with a tentative D call TRBD1 (6 bases). With 4 bases removed from V and 1 base from J, the gap between germline ends came to 8 bases. The CDR3 contains 13 residues. The germline V gene encodes CDR1 SGHKS and CDR2 YYEKEE (reference sequence). CDR3 region: CASSQTGNTEAFF. CDR3 sequence (DNA): TGTGCCAGCAGCCAGACAGGGAACACTGAAGCTTTCTTT.

V usage is TRBV7-9 and J usage is TRBJ1-4; 7 bases agree with TRBD1. The CDR3 sequence is 20 residues long. Germline V gives CDR1 SEHNR, CDR2 FQNEAQ (reference sequence). J was trimmed by 8 bases and V by 5 bases; bases with no gene match: 26. Here the CDR3 DNA reads TGTGCCAGCAGCAGGATGGGGTGGTCTACAGCGAGACAGGGTGGCGAAAAACTGTTTTTT. The encoded protein is CASSRMGWSTARQGGEKLFF.

The gene calls are TRBV15 and TRBJ2-2; D is unresolved. Trimming took off 3 bases at V and 5 bases at J, with 10 bases between the two ends. Germline CDR1 is LNHNV and CDR2 is YYDKDF (reference sequence). This CDR3 has 14 amino acids. The CDR3 region has the DNA TGTGCCACCAGCAGGGAAAGTCGGACCGGGGAGCTGTTTTTT. Its translation is CATSRESRTGELFF.

The V call is TRBV2, the J call TRBJ2-7, with 10 positions matching TRBD1. This CDR3 is 16 amino acids long. V gave up 3 bases and J gave up 1 base; unmatched junction bases: 6. The germline V gene encodes CDR1 SNHLY and CDR2 FYNNEI. For the CDR3, the DNA is TGTGCCAGCAGTGAGTTGGGACAGGGGAAGTCCTACGAGCAGTACTTC. The encoded protein is CASSELGQGKSYEQYF. Drawing the rest from reference TRBV2 and TRBJ2-7, the complete variable domain is EPEVTQTPSHQVTQMGQEVILRCVPISNHLYFYWYRQILGQKVEFLVSFYNNEISEKSEIFDDQFSVERPDGSNFTLKIRSTKLEDSAMYFCASSELGQGKSYEQYFGPGTRLTVT.

This chain uses TRBV7-2 with TRBJ2-2; 10 bases agree with TRBD2. The CDR3 covers 16 residues. Germline CDR1 SGHTA, CDR2 FQGNSA. Trimming cost V 7 bases and J 6 bases; bases outside gene matches: 11. The CDR3 region has the DNA TGTGCCAGCATATCGAGGGGACTAGCGCGATCCGGGGAGCTGTTTTTT. It yields the protein CASISRGLARSGELFF. The full variable domain, with the rest looked up from reference TRBV7-2 and TRBJ2-2, is GAGVSQSPSNKVTEKGKDVELRCDPISGHTALYWYRQSLGQGLEFLIYFQGNSAPDKSGLPSDRFSAERTGGSVSTLTIQRTQQEDSAVYLCASISRGLARSGELFFGEGSRLTVL.

The count of this clone is one. The V call is TRBV28, the J call TRBJ1-1, with D possibly being TRBD1 (6 bases). The germline V and J ends were trimmed by 4 bases and 0 bases, with 15 bases remaining between them. Germline CDR1 reads MDHEN; CDR2 reads SYDVKM. The CDR3 runs to 16 residues. The CDR3 reads CASSYGVRGLNTEAFF. In nucleotides, the CDR3 is TGTGCCAGCAGTTACGGCGTCCGGGGGCTGAACACTGAAGCTTTCTTT.

This chain joins TRBV25-1 and TRBJ2-1; 9 nucleotides agree with TRBD2. CDR3 length: 15 residues. Germline V lookup: CDR1 MGHDK, CDR2 SYGVNS. With V trimmed by 7 bases and J by 0 bases, 4 bases remained unmatched. DNA of the CDR3: TGTGCCAGCACTGAGCGGGGGGCCTCCTACAATGAGCAGTTCTTC. Translation gives CASTERGASYNEQFF.

This chain connects TRBV23-1 to TRBJ2-7, with 7 nucleotides matching TRBD2. TRBV23-1 is an ORF, and what it does is uncertain. The CDR3 has 15 amino acids. Losses at the gene ends were 3 bases for V and 3 bases for J; bases not matched to a gene: 8. CDR3 coding DNA: TGCGCCAGCAGTCACCAAGGGAGGGTGAACTACGAGCAGTACTTC. Encoded protein: CASSHQGRVNYEQYF.

This chain uses TRBV27 with TRBJ2-1; tentative D call: TRBD2 (7 bases). V was clipped by 6 bases and J by 1 base, with 16 bases between them. CDR3 length equals 16 residues. The germline CDR1 and CDR2 sequences are MNHEY and SMNVEV (reference sequence). CDR3 region: CASRPWGGGSYNEQFF. The CDR3 DNA follows: TGTGCCAGCAGGCCGTGGGGGGGCGGATCCTACAATGAGCAGTTCTTC.

The chain combines TRBV2 with TRBJ2-7; TRBD1 matches 7 bases. Germline values: CDR1 SNHLY, CDR2 FYNNEI. Trimming took 7 bases from V and 3 from J; bases not matched to a gene: 6. The length of the CDR3 is 13 residues. The DNA of the CDR3 is TGTGCCAGCATGGACAGGCAGATCTACGAGCAGTACTTC. It specifies CASMDRQIYEQYF. The complete variable domain, with remaining parts taken from reference TRBV2 and TRBJ2-7, reads EPEVTQTPSHQVTQMGQEVILRCVPISNHLYFYWYRQILGQKVEFLVSFYNNEISEKSEIFDDQFSVERPDGSNFTLKIRSTKLEDSAMYFCASMDRQIYEQYFGPGTRLTVT.

For the CDR3, the DNA is TGTGCCAGCAGACAGGGGGCCTTTGTTTCTGGAAACACCATATATTTT. Translating it yields CASRQGAFVSGNTIYF. The genes are TRBV28 and TRBJ1-3; 9 bases align to TRBD1. Germline V gene data show CDR1 as MDHEN and CDR2 as SYDVKM. J gave up 1 base and V 6 bases, and 7 bases lay outside the gene matches. The CDR3 spans 16 residues.